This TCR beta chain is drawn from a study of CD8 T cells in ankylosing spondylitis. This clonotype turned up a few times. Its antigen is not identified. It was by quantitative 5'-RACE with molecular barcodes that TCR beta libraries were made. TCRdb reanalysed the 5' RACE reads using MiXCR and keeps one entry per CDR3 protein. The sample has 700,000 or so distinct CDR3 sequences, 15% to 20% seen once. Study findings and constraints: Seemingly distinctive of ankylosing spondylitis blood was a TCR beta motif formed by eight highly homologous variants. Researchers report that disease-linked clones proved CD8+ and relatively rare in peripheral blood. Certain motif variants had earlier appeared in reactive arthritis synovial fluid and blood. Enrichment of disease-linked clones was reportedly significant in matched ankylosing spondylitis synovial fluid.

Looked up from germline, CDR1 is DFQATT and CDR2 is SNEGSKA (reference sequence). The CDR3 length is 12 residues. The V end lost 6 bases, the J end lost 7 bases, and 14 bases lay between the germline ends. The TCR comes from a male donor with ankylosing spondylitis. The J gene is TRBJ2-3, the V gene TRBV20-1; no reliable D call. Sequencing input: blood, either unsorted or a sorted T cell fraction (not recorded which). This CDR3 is CSAAPYENTQYF. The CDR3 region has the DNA TGCAGTGCCGCCCCTTATGAAAATACGCAGTATTTT.